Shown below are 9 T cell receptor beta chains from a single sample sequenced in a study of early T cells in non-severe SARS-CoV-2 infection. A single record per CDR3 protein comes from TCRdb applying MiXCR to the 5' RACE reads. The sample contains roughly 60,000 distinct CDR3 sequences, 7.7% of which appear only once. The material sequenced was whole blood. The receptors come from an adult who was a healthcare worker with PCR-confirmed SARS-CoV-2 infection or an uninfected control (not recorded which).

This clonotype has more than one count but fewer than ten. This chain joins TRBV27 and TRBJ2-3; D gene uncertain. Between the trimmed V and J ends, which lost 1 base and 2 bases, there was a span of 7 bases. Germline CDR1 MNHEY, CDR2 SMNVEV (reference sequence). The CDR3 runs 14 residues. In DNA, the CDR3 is TGTGCCAGCAGTTTATTCTCGCCCACAGATACGCAGTATTTT. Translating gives CASSLFSPTDTQYF.

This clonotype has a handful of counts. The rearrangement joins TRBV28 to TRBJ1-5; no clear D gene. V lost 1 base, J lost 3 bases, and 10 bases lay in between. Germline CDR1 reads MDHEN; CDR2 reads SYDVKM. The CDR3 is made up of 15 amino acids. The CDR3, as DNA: TGTGCCAGCAGTTTATCGAGCCGGGTCAATCAGCCCCAGCATTTT. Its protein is CASSLSSRVNQPQHF.

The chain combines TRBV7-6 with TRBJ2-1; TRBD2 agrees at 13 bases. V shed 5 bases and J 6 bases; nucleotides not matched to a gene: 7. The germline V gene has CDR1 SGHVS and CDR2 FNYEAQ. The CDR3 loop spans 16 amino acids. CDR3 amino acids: CASSPRLAGGLNEQFF. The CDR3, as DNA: TGTGCCAGCAGCCCCAGACTAGCGGGAGGCCTCAATGAGCAGTTCTTC.

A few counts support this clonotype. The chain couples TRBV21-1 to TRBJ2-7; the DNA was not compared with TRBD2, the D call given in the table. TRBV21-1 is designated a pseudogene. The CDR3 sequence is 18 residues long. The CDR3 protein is CASSNPRGLAGDGHEQYF. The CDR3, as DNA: TGTGCCAGCAGCAACCCCCGCGGACTAGCGGGAGATGGCCACGAGCAGTACTTC.

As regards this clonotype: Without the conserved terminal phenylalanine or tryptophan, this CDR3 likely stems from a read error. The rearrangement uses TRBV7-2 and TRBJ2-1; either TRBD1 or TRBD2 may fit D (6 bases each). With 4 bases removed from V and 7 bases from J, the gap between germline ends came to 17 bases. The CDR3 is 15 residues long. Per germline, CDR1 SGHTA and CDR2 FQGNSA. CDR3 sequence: CASSSQGGGVNEQFL. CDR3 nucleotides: TGTGCCAGCAGCTCGCAAGGGGGAGGAGTAAATGAGCAGTTCTTA.

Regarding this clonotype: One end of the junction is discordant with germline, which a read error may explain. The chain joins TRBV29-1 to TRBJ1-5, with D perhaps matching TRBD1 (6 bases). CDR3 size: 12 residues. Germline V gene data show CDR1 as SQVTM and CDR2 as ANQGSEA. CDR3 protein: CGVRDTNQPQHF. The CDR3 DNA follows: TGCGGCGTACGGGACACAAATCAGCCCCAGCATTTT.

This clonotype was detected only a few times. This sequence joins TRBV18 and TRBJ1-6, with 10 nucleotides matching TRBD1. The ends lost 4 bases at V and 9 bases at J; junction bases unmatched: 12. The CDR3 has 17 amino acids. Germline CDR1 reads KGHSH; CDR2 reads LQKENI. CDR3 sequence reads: CASSQTGGGQGGSPLHF. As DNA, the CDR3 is TGTGCCAGCTCACAAACCGGAGGAGGACAGGGGGGTTCACCCCTCCACTTT. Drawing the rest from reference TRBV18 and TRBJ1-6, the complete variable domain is NAGVMQNPRHLVRRRGQEARLRCSPMKGHSHVYWYRQLPEEGLKFMVYLQKENIIDESGMPKERFSAEFPKEGPSILRIQQVVRGDSAAYFCASSQTGGGQGGSPLHFGNGTRLTVT.

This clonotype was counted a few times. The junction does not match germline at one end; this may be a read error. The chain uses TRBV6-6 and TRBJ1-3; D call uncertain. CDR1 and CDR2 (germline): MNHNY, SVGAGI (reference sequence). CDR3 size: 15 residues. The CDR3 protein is CASSRFSSSENTIYF. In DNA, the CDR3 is TGTGCCAGCAGTCGGTTCTCCTCCTCTGAAAACACCATATATTTT.

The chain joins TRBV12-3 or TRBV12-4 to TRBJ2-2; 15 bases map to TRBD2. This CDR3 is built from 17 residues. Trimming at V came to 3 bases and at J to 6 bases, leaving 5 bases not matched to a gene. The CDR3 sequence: CASSFGLAGGLAGELFF. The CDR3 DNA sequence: TGTGCCAGCAGTTTCGGACTAGCGGGAGGGTTGGCCGGGGAGCTGTTTTTT.